A single sample is the source of the 27 T cell receptor beta chains below, sequenced in a study. A single record per CDR3 protein comes from TCRdb applying MiXCR to the 5' RACE reads. The data hold fewer than 60,000 distinct CDR3 sequences, with about 28% observed a single time. Sequencing used naive CD4+ T cells sorted from blood. Subset noted: naive CD4+ T cells, CD4+CD45RA+CD25-. These receptors originate from a female donor with breast cancer.

This clonotype appeared many times. The V call is TRBV3-1, the J call TRBJ2-7, with D possibly being TRBD1 (5 bases). The germline CDR1 and CDR2 sequences are LGHDT and YNNKEL (reference sequence). The CDR3 consists of 14 residues. Trimming took off 2 bases at V and 4 bases at J, with 12 bases between the two ends. The CDR3: CASSQLLGAYEQYF. In DNA, the CDR3 is TGTGCCAGCAGCCAACTCCTTGGGGCTTACGAGCAGTACTTC.

This clonotype was counted a few times. The chain couples TRBV9 to TRBJ2-1; D is perhaps TRBD1 (5 bases). V was shortened by 0 bases and J by 1 base, with 8 bases between the two germline ends. This CDR3 contains 15 residues. Germline CDR1 reads SGDLS; CDR2 reads YYNGEE. As DNA, the CDR3 is TGTGCCAGCAGCGTAGAGGCAGGGTCCTACAATGAGCAGTTCTTC. It codes for CASSVEAGSYNEQFF.

This clonotype has just a few counts. The gene calls are TRBV9 and TRBJ2-6; perhaps TRBD2 as D (6 bases). CDR1 SGDLS and CDR2 YYNGEE come from the germline V gene. Trimming shortened V by 7 bases and J by 1 base, and 12 bases separated the two germline ends. This CDR3 has 15 amino acids. The DNA for the CDR3 is TGTGCCAGCGGGGACTTCTCGTCTGGGGCCAACGTCCTGACTTTC. Protein: CASGDFSSGANVLTF.

The chain couples TRBV12-5 to TRBJ2-2; no definite D call. The germline V and J ends were trimmed by 7 bases and 3 bases, with 6 bases remaining between them. Germline lookup yields CDR1 LGHNT and CDR2 FRNRAP. The CDR3 covers 12 residues. The CDR3 DNA sequence: TGTGCTAGTGTTAGGGACACCGGGGAGCTGTTTTTT. This codes for CASVRDTGELFF.

The gene calls are TRBV7-2 and TRBJ2-7; D may be TRBD2 (6 bases). V lost 1 base and J lost 3, with 13 bases in between. CDR3 length: 15 amino acids. The V gene's germline CDR1 is SGHTA and CDR2 FQGNSA. Here the CDR3 DNA reads TGTGCCAGCAGCTTAGACAGCGCGGAGGGCTACGAGCAGTACTTC. Its protein product is CASSLDSAEGYEQYF. The complete variable domain, with remaining parts taken from reference TRBV7-2 and TRBJ2-7, reads GAGVSQSPSNKVTEKGKDVELRCDPISGHTALYWYRQSLGQGLEFLIYFQGNSAPDKSGLPSDRFSAERTGGSVSTLTIQRTQQEDSAVYLCASSLDSAEGYEQYFGPGTRLTVT.

This clonotype has a handful of counts. The rearrangement joins TRBV6-2 or TRBV6-3 to TRBJ1-1; D perhaps matches TRBD1 (5 bases). Germline V gene lookup returns CDR1 MNHEY and CDR2 SVGEGT. The CDR3 consists of 11 residues. Trimming shortened V by 8 bases and J by 4 bases, and 8 bases separated the two germline ends. CDR3 sequence: CASCQGTEAFF. CDR3 DNA sequence: TGTGCCAGCTGCCAGGGCACTGAAGCTTTCTTT.

J is TRBJ2-2 and V is TRBV11-3; no clear D gene. The V and J ends lost 3 bases and 10 bases respectively, with 21 bases between them. The CDR3 runs 16 residues. Germline V gene sequence: CDR1 SGHNT, CDR2 YENEEA. The CDR3 region is CASSFDGRDGSEELFF. The CDR3 nucleotides read TGTGCCAGCAGCTTCGACGGCAGAGATGGGTCGGAGGAGCTGTTTTTT. Complete variable domain (other parts from reference TRBV11-3 and TRBJ2-2): EAGVVQSPRYKIIEKKQPVAFWCNPISGHNTLYWYLQNLGQGPELLIRYENEEAVDDSQLPKDRFSAERLKGVDSTLKIQPAELGDSAVYLCASSFDGRDGSEELFFGEGSRLTVL.

Comment on this clonotype: A much more abundant neighbour one base away suggests this may be a read error. This chain joins TRBV9 and TRBJ2-5; D possibly corresponds to TRBD1 (5 bases). Trimming cost V 3 bases and J 2 bases, with 14 bases left between them. There are 15 residues in the CDR3. Germline V lookup: CDR1 SGDLS, CDR2 YYNGEE. Here the CDR3 DNA reads TGTGCCAGCAGCGAGGGGTTAGCAGCGCAAGAGACCCAGTACTTC. This translates into CASSEGLAAQETQYF. The full variable domain, completed using reference TRBV9 and TRBJ2-5, is DSGVTQTPKHLITATGQRVTLRCSPRSGDLSVYWYQQSLDQGLQFLIQYYNGEERAKGNILERFSAQQFPDLHSELNLSSLELGDSALYFCASSEGLAAQETQYFGPGTRLLVL.

The rearrangement joins TRBV4-1 to TRBJ1-1; no definite D call. V was shortened by 1 base and J by 5 bases, with 8 bases between the two germline ends. CDR1 and CDR2 from the germline V gene are MGHRA and YSYEKL. This CDR3 contains 13 residues. CDR3 DNA sequence: TGCGCCAGCAGCCAAGTATCCAATACTGAAGCTTTCTTT. Amino acid sequence: CASSQVSNTEAFF.

In its sample, this clonotype was seen a few times. This rearrangement joins TRBV20-1 to TRBJ2-3; D call uncertain. V was clipped by 6 bases and J by 1 base, with 11 bases between them. The CDR3 runs 13 residues. CDR1 DFQATT and CDR2 SNEGSKA come from the germline V gene (reference sequence). The DNA for the CDR3 is TGCAGTGCCCTACACGGAGGCACAGATACGCAGTATTTT. It codes for CSALHGGTDTQYF.

V usage is TRBV10-3 and J usage is TRBJ2-7; 13 positions agree with TRBD2. After removal of 6 bases from V and 2 bases from J, the junction contained 10 bases not matched to a gene. Germline loops: CDR1 ENHRY, CDR2 SYGVKD. The CDR3 sequence is 17 residues long. This chain's CDR3 is CAIRRTSGSSMAYEQYF. CDR3 in DNA: TGTGCCATCAGACGGACTAGCGGGAGTAGCATGGCCTACGAGCAGTACTTC.

V gene TRBV27 combines with J gene TRBJ2-7; no definite D call. The CDR3 totals 14 residues. Germline V lookup: CDR1 MNHEY, CDR2 SMNVEV (reference sequence). V was trimmed by 2 bases and J by 2 bases, leaving 10 bases between them. The chain's CDR3 is CASSLKPYAYEQYF. In DNA, the CDR3 is TGTGCCAGCAGTTTAAAACCATACGCCTACGAGCAGTACTTC.

This clonotype counts as medium-sized. The chain links TRBV9 to TRBJ2-7; 9 nucleotides match TRBD2. Per germline, CDR1 SGDLS and CDR2 YYNGEE. The CDR3 runs 13 residues. V gave up 6 bases and J gave up 5 bases; unmatched junction bases: 6. The CDR3, as DNA: TGTGCCAGCATAGCGGGAGTGAGCGACGAGCAGTACTTC. This sequence encodes CASIAGVSDEQYF.

At least ten counts were recorded for this clonotype. The gene calls are TRBV7-8 and TRBJ1-1; no reliable D call. The CDR3 runs 14 residues. Germline values: CDR1 SGHVS, CDR2 FQNEAQ. The V and J ends lost 5 bases and 0 bases respectively, with 10 bases between them. The CDR3 region has the DNA TGTGCCAGCAGCCGCATGACCTTGAACACTGAAGCTTTCTTT. Protein product: CASSRMTLNTEAFF.

The chain has TRBV6-6 and TRBJ2-1; D is unresolved. V lost 0 bases, J lost 7 bases, and 19 bases lay in between. Germline-derived CDR1 and CDR2 are MNHNY and SVGAGI (reference sequence). CDR3 size: 17 residues. The CDR3 region has the DNA TGTGCCAGCAGTTACTCGTTTTTGGGTTTTTCATGGAATGAGCAGTTCTTC. Protein: CASSYSFLGFSWNEQFF.

This clonotype has a handful of counts. The chain links TRBV11-3 to TRBJ2-2, with D tentatively TRBD1 or TRBD2 (6 bases each). Between the trimmed V and J ends, which lost 7 bases and 7 bases, there was a span of 7 bases. This CDR3 comprises 11 residues. CDR1 and CDR2 (germline): SGHNT, YENEEA. The DNA of the CDR3 is TGTGCCAGCAAGGGGGGCGGGGAGCTGTTTTTT. Encoded protein: CASKGGGELFF. The entire variable domain, with the rest obtained from reference TRBV11-3 and TRBJ2-2, is as follows: EAGVVQSPRYKIIEKKQPVAFWCNPISGHNTLYWYLQNLGQGPELLIRYENEEAVDDSQLPKDRFSAERLKGVDSTLKIQPAELGDSAVYLCASKGGGELFFGEGSRLTVL.

This clonotype was counted a few times. V is TRBV7-3 and J is TRBJ2-3, with 9 bases identical to TRBD2. Germline assignment: CDR1 SGHTA and CDR2 FQGTGA. The V gene end was trimmed by 1 base and the J gene end by 5 bases; junction bases not matched to a gene: 10. CDR3 length: 17 amino acids. This CDR3 is CASSLRGKGLAGDTQYF. The CDR3 DNA sequence: TGTGCCAGCAGCTTAAGGGGCAAGGGACTAGCAGGAGATACGCAGTATTTT.

The V call is TRBV5-1, the J call TRBJ1-1, with a possible D match to TRBD1 (6 bases). Germline V CDR1 and CDR2: SGHRS, YFSETQ. The CDR3 consists of 18 residues. V lost 4 bases and J lost 0, with 22 bases in between. As DNA, the CDR3 is TGCGCCAGCAGCGGGGGAACAGCGCCCAGGGGCATGAACACTGAAGCTTTCTTT. Its protein product is CASSGGTAPRGMNTEAFF.

This clonotype was picked up a small number of times. The chain couples TRBV6-2 or TRBV6-3 to TRBJ1-4; D remains unclear. The CDR3 sequence is 12 residues long. With 5 bases removed from V and 6 bases from J, the gap between germline ends came to 7 bases. CDR1 and CDR2 (germline): MNHEY, SVGEGT. The CDR3 region is CASSPTDEKLFF. The CDR3 DNA reads TGTGCCAGCAGTCCAACAGATGAAAAACTGTTTTTT.

The chain joins TRBV7-8 to TRBJ2-1, with TRBD2 matching 8 bases. The germline V gene has CDR1 SGHVS and CDR2 FQNEAQ. V was pared by 2 bases and J by 3 bases, with 9 bases of the junction left unmatched. This CDR3 contains 17 residues. DNA of the CDR3: TGTGCCAGCAGCTTACCGCGGCGTCTAGCGGGCTACAATGAGCAGTTCTTC. Translating gives CASSLPRRLAGYNEQFF.

For this clonotype: One base away lies a much larger clone, so this may be a sequencing read error. The CDR3 reads CSAEHRDTGHGYTF. The CDR3 DNA reads TGCAGCGCGGAACATCGGGACACGGGACATGGCTACACCTTC. V and J are TRBV29-1 and TRBJ1-2, with TRBD1 as a possible D gene (6 bases). Trimming pared 7 bases from V and 6 bases from J, leaving 21 bases between. Per germline, CDR1 SQVTM and CDR2 ANQGSEA. The CDR3 covers 14 residues.

This clonotype was detected many times. This chain joins TRBV7-9 and TRBJ2-1; TRBD1 matches at 7 bases. CDR1 SEHNR and CDR2 FQNEAQ come from the germline V gene (reference sequence). Losses at the gene ends were 0 bases for V and 6 bases for J; bases not matched to a gene: 11. This CDR3 is 17 amino acids long. CDR3 loop: CASSLADNRGVGNEQFF. In nucleotides, the CDR3 is TGTGCCAGCAGCTTAGCGGATAACAGGGGAGTCGGCAATGAGCAGTTCTTC.

In this sample, this clonotype turned up a few times. The genes are TRBV6-5 and TRBJ1-1; D is uncertain. V shed 0 bases and J shed 0 bases, with 17 bases lying between them. Germline V gene data show CDR1 as MNHEY and CDR2 as SVGAGI. There are 18 residues in the CDR3. This chain's CDR3 is CASSYSSGPRVMNTEAFF. The CDR3 DNA reads TGTGCCAGCAGTTACTCTTCAGGTCCGCGAGTGATGAACACTGAAGCTTTCTTT.

This clonotype has ten or more counts. V usage is TRBV24-1 and J usage is TRBJ1-5; 10 bases align to TRBD1. The CDR3 consists of 15 residues. Germline V gene lookup returns CDR1 KGHDR and CDR2 SFDVKD. The J segment lost 5 bases and the V segment lost 7 bases, leaving 7 bases of the junction unmatched. The CDR3 region is CATSRQGAGDQPQHF. CDR3 coding DNA: TGTGCCACCAGCCGACAGGGGGCCGGGGATCAGCCCCAGCATTTT.

This clonotype appeared a few times. J is TRBJ1-2 and V is TRBV7-8, with 8 bases lining up with TRBD1. CDR3 length: 13 residues. Germline assignment: CDR1 SGHVS and CDR2 FQNEAQ. J gave up 8 bases and V 5 bases, and 7 bases lay outside the gene matches. The CDR3 coding sequence is TGTGCCAGCAGCCATGGACAGGGTGACGGCTACACCTTC. It translates to CASSHGQGDGYTF.

The rearrangement uses TRBV4-2 and TRBJ2-3; D unresolved. V dropped 3 bases and J dropped 5 bases, with 21 bases sitting between them. Germline V gene lookup returns CDR1 LGHNA and CDR2 YNFKEQ. CDR3 length: 17 amino acids. As DNA, the CDR3 is TGTGCCAGCAGCCAGGGCGTAAGTCCGGATGGGGAAGATACGCAGTATTTT. Translated: CASSQGVSPDGEDTQYF.

In this sample, this clonotype turned up once. The V call is TRBV27, the J call TRBJ2-7, with 7 bases identical to TRBD1. CDR1 is MNHEY, CDR2 SMNVEV, per germline (reference sequence). V lost 8 bases to trimming and J lost 4 bases; unmatched junction nucleotides: 11. This CDR3 is built from 14 residues. The CDR3 protein is CASGKGQSVYEQYF. CDR3 sequence (DNA): TGTGCCAGCGGAAAGGGACAGTCTGTTTACGAGCAGTACTTC.